Given below is one T cell receptor beta chain in context. This record comes from a study of control samples from healthy donors and cancer patients. This CDR3 comprises 16 residues. Germline-derived CDR1 and CDR2 are SGHRS and YFSETQ. The V and J ends lost 4 bases and 5 bases respectively, with 19 bases between them. The assay was immunoSEQ multiplex PCR, and TCRdb's table has in-frame clones only and misses some. Found here are 170,000 or so clones, roughly 94% of them singletons; the top ten hold 1.1% to 1.5%. What was sequenced was blood. The clonotype originates from a woman under 30 in good health. V and J are TRBV5-1 and TRBJ2-1, with D possibly matching TRBD1 (6 bases). The CDR3 sequence: CASSPPRQVGDNEQFF. For the CDR3, the DNA is TGCGCCAGCAGCCCCCCCCGACAGGTCGGTGACAATGAGCAGTTCTTC.